These 17 T cell receptor beta chains were all obtained from the same sample, sequenced in a study of T cells after yellow fever vaccination. TCRdb reprocessed the 5' RACE reads via MiXCR and lists one record per CDR3 protein. The table includes some 63,000 distinct CDR3 sequences, 6% to 7.5% detected once. The specimen comprised CD8+ T cells sorted from PBMCs, sampled 15 days after the yellow fever booster vaccination. The origin of the receptors is a man younger than 40 who received the YFV17D yellow fever vaccine.

This clonotype was counted many times. The rearrangement links TRBV11-2 to TRBJ2-5; tentative D call: TRBD2 (5 bases). The CDR3 consists of 16 residues. The V end was cut by 5 bases, the J end by 4 bases, with 20 bases between. Germline CDR1 and CDR2: SGHAT and FQNNGV. The CDR3 sequence is CASSQARTDPRETQYF. CDR3 sequence (DNA): TGTGCCAGCAGCCAAGCCCGGACTGACCCGCGAGAGACCCAGTACTTC.

This clonotype was picked up many times. J is TRBJ2-5 and V is TRBV12-3 or TRBV12-4; unclear D gene. This CDR3 spans 15 amino acids. The ends were cut back, 0 bases at V and 2 bases at J, with 10 bases in the middle. The CDR3 nucleotides are TGTGCCAGCAGTTTAGCGCCTCTACCGCAAGAGACCCAGTACTTC. Protein: CASSLAPLPQETQYF.

This clonotype was seen at least ten times. The V call is TRBV6-5, the J call TRBJ1-6; D unclear. The V end was cut by 0 bases, the J end by 1 base, with 7 bases between. CDR1 is MNHEY, CDR2 SVGAGI, per germline. The CDR3 is made up of 16 amino acids. CDR3 DNA: TGTGCCAGCAGTTACTCGCTCGGGTCCTATAATTCACCCCTCCACTTT. Amino acids: CASSYSLGSYNSPLHF.

There are a few counts of this clonotype. CDR3 in DNA: TGTGCCAGCGGAACAGACAGGGGGCCAGCCGGGGAGCTGTTTTTT. This codes for CASGTDRGPAGELFF. The chain is built from TRBV7-6 and TRBJ2-2, with 10 bases identical to TRBD1. The CDR3 contains 15 residues. V gave up 8 bases and J gave up 6 bases; unmatched junction bases: 9. Germline V gene sequence: CDR1 SGHVS, CDR2 FNYEAQ.

This clonotype was counted at least ten times. The V and J genes are TRBV7-9 and TRBJ1-1; 8 nucleotides align to TRBD1. CDR1 and CDR2 (germline): SEHNR, FQNEAQ (reference sequence). CDR3 length: 14 amino acids. V was clipped by 5 bases and J by 4 bases; unmatched bases: 6. The CDR3 here is CASSLPDRGTEAFF. In nucleotides, the CDR3 is TGTGCCAGCAGCCTCCCTGACAGGGGCACTGAAGCTTTCTTT.

This clonotype was seen a few times. The chain employs TRBV7-9 and TRBJ2-3; TRBD2 agrees at 10 bases. This CDR3 comprises 14 residues. The trim removed 7 bases at V and 3 bases at J, leaving 4 bases unmatched. Germline V lookup: CDR1 SEHNR, CDR2 FQNEAQ (reference sequence). For the CDR3, the DNA is TGTGCCAGCACCCTAGCGGGAGAGACAGATACGCAGTATTTT. This translates into CASTLAGETDTQYF.

This clonotype was counted ten times or more. The chain has TRBV28 and TRBJ2-1; 10 positions match TRBD2. The CDR3 totals 17 residues. CDR1 MDHEN and CDR2 SYDVKM come from the germline V gene. V was pared by 8 bases and J by 0 bases, with 10 bases of the junction left unmatched. CDR3 coding DNA: TGTGCCAGCGACACTTGGACTAGCGGAAACTCCTACAATGAGCAGTTCTTC. It codes for CASDTWTSGNSYNEQFF.

This clonotype was recorded many times. The V call is TRBV10-3, the J call TRBJ1-1, with D possibly matching TRBD1 (5 bases). CDR1 is ENHRY, CDR2 SYGVKD, per germline. Trimming shortened V by 3 bases and J by 1 base, and 12 bases separated the two germline ends. CDR3 length: 15 amino acids. The CDR3 DNA reads TGTGCCATCAGTGATGCTCAAACAGGGAACACTGAAGCTTTCTTT. Translation gives CAISDAQTGNTEAFF.

This chain joins TRBV7-2 and TRBJ2-7, with D unclear. The CDR3 has 14 residues. Trimming shortened V by 3 bases and J by 2 bases, and 11 bases separated the two germline ends. Looked up from germline, CDR1 is SGHTA and CDR2 is FQGNSA. CDR3 nucleotides: TGTGCCAGCAGCTTCAGACCCACCGCCTACGAGCAGTACTTC. It codes for CASSFRPTAYEQYF.

The chain has TRBV7-6 and TRBJ1-1, with D hard to call. The CDR3 is 13 amino acids. V was clipped by 5 bases and J by 2 bases, with 9 bases between them. CDR1 and CDR2 from the germline V gene are SGHVS and FNYEAQ. The DNA for the CDR3 is TGTGCCAGCAGCCCCGGACGAAACACTGAAGCTTTCTTT. Translating gives CASSPGRNTEAFF.

This clonotype came up many times. This chain joins TRBV7-6 and TRBJ2-1; D is perhaps TRBD1 or TRBD2 (6 bases each). V lost 4 bases and J lost 8, with 18 bases in between. Germline V CDR1 and CDR2: SGHVS, FNYEAQ. The CDR3 contains 15 residues. In nucleotides, the CDR3 is TGTGCCAGCAGCTCGAGCAGGGGACTTAGAGATGAGCAGTTCTTC. Protein sequence: CASSSSRGLRDEQFF.

This clonotype was picked up many times. The chain carries TRBV6-5 and TRBJ2-3; D gene unclear. There are 16 residues in the CDR3. V was trimmed by 1 base and J by 0 bases, leaving 11 bases between them. CDR1 is MNHEY and CDR2 is SVGAGI in the germline V gene. CDR3 DNA sequence: TGTGCCAGCAGTTACTGGGCCGGAATGAGCACAGATACGCAGTATTTT. Translating it yields CASSYWAGMSTDTQYF.

This clonotype was seen at least ten times. The chain uses TRBV30 and TRBJ1-1; D perhaps matches TRBD1 (6 bases). Trimming took off 0 bases at V and 3 bases at J, with 8 bases between the two ends. The germline CDR1 and CDR2 sequences are GTSNPN and SVGIG (reference sequence). This CDR3 comprises 13 residues. Here the CDR3 reads CAWSVGGYTEAFF. The CDR3 DNA follows: TGTGCCTGGAGTGTAGGGGGATACACTGAAGCTTTCTTT.

This clonotype was counted between two and nine times. The chain's CDR3 is CASSFGIGYTEAFF. In DNA, the CDR3 is TGTGCCAGCAGCTTTGGGATTGGGTACACTGAAGCTTTCTTT. The V call is TRBV5-6, the J call TRBJ1-1; D is undetermined. Trimming left V 2 bases short and J 3 bases short, with 11 bases between. This CDR3 has 14 amino acids. The germline gives CDR1 SGHDT, CDR2 YYEEEE.

The V gene is TRBV6-4, the J gene TRBJ2-1; D is perhaps TRBD2 (6 bases). This CDR3 comprises 14 residues. V lost 4 bases and J 9 bases, leaving 16 bases between the germline ends. In germline, CDR1 is MRHNA, CDR2 SNTAGT. The CDR3 here is CASSVGGAHTEQFF. Written as DNA, the CDR3 is TGTGCCAGCAGTGTGGGAGGTGCCCACACTGAGCAGTTCTTC.

This clonotype was counted at least ten times. The V and J genes are TRBV27 and TRBJ2-3, with TRBD2 identical over 12 bases. Germline CDR1 reads MNHEY; CDR2 reads SMNVEV (reference sequence). V gave up 5 bases and J gave up 2 bases; unmatched junction bases: 14. The CDR3 consists of 19 residues. The CDR3 loop is CASSGLAGNVLRDTDTQYF. CDR3 coding DNA: TGTGCCAGCAGTGGACTAGCGGGAAACGTTCTGAGGGACACAGATACGCAGTATTTT.

This clonotype was observed at least ten times. The genes are TRBV27 and TRBJ2-5; possibly TRBD1 for D (6 bases). V lost 5 bases and J 2 bases, leaving 15 bases between the germline ends. Germline V gene sequence: CDR1 MNHEY, CDR2 SMNVEV (reference sequence). This CDR3 contains 15 residues. CDR3 sequence reads: CASSPFGGSQETQYF. CDR3 sequence (DNA): TGTGCCAGCAGTCCTTTTGGGGGCTCTCAAGAGACCCAGTACTTC.